The clone carrying this TCR beta chain was recorded a few times. These data belong to a study of T cell changes during pregnancy in multiple sclerosis. Assay: immunoSEQ multiplex PCR; the TCRdb copy retains only in-frame clones and omits some. The profile covers approximately 93,000 clones, with 80% to 95% appearing a single time and around 0.93% taken by the ten largest. Sequencing used peripheral blood, obtained before pregnancy. The TCR was taken from a female donor with multiple sclerosis, enrolled in a pregnancy study.

The CDR3 nucleotides read TGTGCCAGCAGCTTAGTGCCCCTGACTAGCGGGTTGAACACCGGGGAGCTGTTTTTT. Translation: CASSLVPLTSGLNTGELFF. V gene TRBV7-9 combines with J gene TRBJ2-2, with TRBD2 matching 10 bases. V shed 1 base, J shed 1 base, and the junction held 9 bases outside the gene matches. Per the germline V gene, CDR1 is SEHNR and CDR2 is FQNEAQ (reference sequence). This CDR3 contains 19 residues. The full variable domain, its missing parts supplied by reference TRBV7-9 and TRBJ2-2, is DTGVSQNPRHKITKRGQNVTFRCDPISEHNRLYWYRQTLGQGPEFLTYFQNEAQLEKSRLLSDRFSAERPKGSFSTLEIQRTEQGDSAMYLCASSLVPLTSGLNTGELFFGEGSRLTVL.